The clone carrying this T cell receptor (beta chain) was recorded a few times. PCR primers comprised 60 Vbeta and 13 Jbeta primers. As handled by the study authors: Roughly 76 million unique TCR beta chains, roughly 11 million of them shared, were counted by a later analysis. The repertoire was sequenced with immunoSEQ multiplex PCR; TCRdb's copy has only in-frame clones and lacks some. V and J calls and clone size follow that table, whereas D and trimming were derived from the DNA. The data hold 120,000 or so clones, with roughly 78% observed a single time. The data stem from a study of cytomegalovirus exposure and HLA in healthy donors. The CDR3 has 14 amino acids. V shed 5 bases and J shed 5 bases, with 16 bases lying between them. CDR1 SGHKS and CDR2 YYEKEE come from the germline V gene (reference sequence).

The receptor was isolated from a woman in her 40s in good health and CMV-seronegative. This rearrangement joins TRBV5-5 to TRBJ1-2; TRBD1 might be the D (5 bases). The material sequenced was PBMCs. The CDR3: CASRTGGEKYGYTF. Here the CDR3 DNA reads TGTGCCAGCAGAACGGGGGGGGAGAAATATGGCTACACCTTC.